This T cell receptor (beta chain) was identified during a study of blood T cell repertoires in COVID-19. Deletions cut 6 bases from V and 8 bases from J, with 10 bases between. The CDR3 totals 11 residues. TCRdb's table, derived via immunoSEQ multiplex PCR, lists solely in-frame clones and lacks some. This table has roughly 150,000 clones, less than 85% appearing once. The TCR was taken from a young woman who had been exposed to COVID-19. V usage is TRBV12-3 or TRBV12-4 and J usage is TRBJ1-1; possibly TRBD1 for D (5 bases). Sequences were obtained from PBMCs or T cells enriched from blood (not recorded which). The CDR3 DNA follows: TGTGCCAGCAGCTTCTGGGGCGAAGCTTTCTTT. Its protein product is CASSFWGEAFF.